The clone carrying this T cell receptor beta chain was seen a single time. At one boundary the junction diverges from the germline segment, which might be a read error. Germline assignment: CDR1 SSHAT and CDR2 FNYEAQ (reference sequence). This CDR3 is built from 15 residues. This specimen belongs to a study of blood T cell repertoires in COVID-19. TCRdb keeps only in-frame clones here, not all; method: immunoSEQ multiplex PCR. The table has under 250,000 clones, 80% to 90% seen once. The source of this sequence is a man in his forties or fifties with acute or convalescent COVID-19. Material for sequencing was peripheral blood. The genes are TRBV7-7 and TRBJ2-2, with TRBD1 matching over 10 bases. CDR3: CASSLAGTGAGELFF. CDR3 DNA: TGTGCTAGCAGCTTAGCCGGGACAGGGGCCGGGGAGCTGTTTTTT.